This TCR beta chain was identified during a study of low-dose radiotherapy and immunotherapy resistance in tumors. This sample's time point: after trial treatment. Treatment indicated: LDRT plus nivolumab, ipilimumab, low-dose cyclophosphamide and aspirin (RACIN trial). First-strand cDNA relied on TRAV- and TRBV-specific primers spanning alpha and beta chains. Amplification of TCRs used a constant-region primer and V-primer adapter for around 18 PCR cycles. TCRdb reprocessed the reads with MiXCR, giving one entry per CDR3 protein. Among roughly 95,000 distinct CDR3 sequences listed, approximately 22% were seen once. Many counts were recorded for this clonotype. V was trimmed by 3 bases and J by 0 bases, leaving 12 bases between them. The CDR3 consists of 16 residues.

The input for sequencing was PBMCs, taken after low-dose radiotherapy plus immunotherapy. The genes are TRBV12-3 or TRBV12-4 and TRBJ1-5; D unclear. The clonotype comes from a female donor with ovarian cancer. CDR3 amino acids: CASSFGQPYSNQPQHF. CDR3 in DNA: TGTGCCAGCAGTTTCGGTCAGCCTTATAGCAATCAGCCCCAGCATTTT.